The entry that follows covers one TCR beta chain sequence. This sample was included in a study of blood T cell repertoires in COVID-19. Across the study: From T cells, B-cell-depleted T cells, or PBMCs came the material, which was cDNA or gDNA.

This table comes from immunoSEQ multiplex PCR, and its TCRdb copy is limited to in-frame clones, with some not included. The data show some 280,000 clones, roughly 90% seen once. Deletions cut 2 bases from V and 7 bases from J, with 6 bases between. CDR3 length: 12 amino acids. CDR1 SGHVS and CDR2 FQNEAQ come from the germline V gene. This TCR was sampled from a woman in her forties who had recovered from COVID-19. The sequenced sample consisted of peripheral blood. This chain connects TRBV7-8 to TRBJ2-1; D gene ambiguous. The chain's CDR3 is CASSLPYNEQFF. The DNA of the CDR3 is TGTGCCAGCAGCTTACCGTATAATGAGCAGTTCTTC.